This T cell receptor beta chain was retrieved from a study of regulatory T cells in long-lasting Graves disease. This clonotype was seen many times. With iRepertoire HTBI primers and Arm-PCR of CDR3 regions, TCR beta libraries were built. TCRdb itself ran the multiplex PCR reads through MiXCR, one entry per CDR3 protein. The sample comprises some 320,000 distinct CDR3 sequences, 15% to 20% of which are singletons, and about 36% rests with the top ten. This sample's time point: newly diagnosed GD, antithyroid drugs for less than 3 months. RNA extracted from PBMCs served as the sequencing template. Source: peripheral blood mononuclear cells (PBMCs), taken at new diagnosis, from a patient treated with antithyroid drugs. This receptor was obtained from a female donor with Graves disease.

The CDR3 region has the DNA TGCAGTGCTAGAGATCTGTTTTCTAGCGGGAGCCCCTACGAGCAGTACTTC. This sequence encodes CSARDLFSSGSPYEQYF. The gene calls are TRBV20-1 and TRBJ2-7, with TRBD2 identical over 10 bases. This CDR3 region has 17 residues. V was clipped by 0 bases and J by 2 bases; unmatched bases: 10. Germline V gene data show CDR1 as DFQATT and CDR2 as SNEGSKA (reference sequence).